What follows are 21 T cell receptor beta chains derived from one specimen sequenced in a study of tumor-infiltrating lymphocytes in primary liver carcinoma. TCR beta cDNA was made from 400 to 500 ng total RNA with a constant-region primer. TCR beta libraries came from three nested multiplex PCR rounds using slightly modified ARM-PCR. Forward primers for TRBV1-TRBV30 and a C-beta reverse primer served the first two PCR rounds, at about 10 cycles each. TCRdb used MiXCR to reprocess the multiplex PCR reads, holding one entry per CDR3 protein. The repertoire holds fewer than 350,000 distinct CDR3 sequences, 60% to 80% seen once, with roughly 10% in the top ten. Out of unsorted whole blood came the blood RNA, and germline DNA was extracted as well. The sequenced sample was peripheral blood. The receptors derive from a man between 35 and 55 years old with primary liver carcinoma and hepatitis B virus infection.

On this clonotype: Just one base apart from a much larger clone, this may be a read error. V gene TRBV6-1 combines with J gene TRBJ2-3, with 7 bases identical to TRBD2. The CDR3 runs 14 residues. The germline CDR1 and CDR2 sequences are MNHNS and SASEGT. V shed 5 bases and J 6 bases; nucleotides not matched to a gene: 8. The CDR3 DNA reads TGTGCCAGCAGTCTAAGGGGAGGGGTGGATACGCAGTATTTT. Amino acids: CASSLRGGVDTQYF.

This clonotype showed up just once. The CDR3: CASSALEGMNTEAFF. DNA of the CDR3: TGTGCCAGCAGCGCACTGGAGGGGATGAACACTGAAGCTTTCTTT. The V gene is TRBV11-2, the J gene TRBJ1-1; D is perhaps TRBD1 (5 bases). Trimming took off 5 bases at V and 0 bases at J, with 13 bases between the two ends. CDR3 size: 15 residues. The germline gives CDR1 SGHAT, CDR2 FQNNGV. The variable domain in full, completed from reference TRBV11-2 and TRBJ1-1, reads EAGVAQSPRYKIIEKRQSVAFWCNPISGHATLYWYQQILGQGPKLLIQFQNNGVVDDSQLPKDRFSAERLKGVDSTLKIQPAKLEDSAVYLCASSALEGMNTEAFFGQGTRLTVV.

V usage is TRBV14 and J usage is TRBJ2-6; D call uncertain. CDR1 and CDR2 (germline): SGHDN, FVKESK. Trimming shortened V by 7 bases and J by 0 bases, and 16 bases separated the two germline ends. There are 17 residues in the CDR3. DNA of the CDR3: TGTGCCAGCAACCATGGTAGTTCGCGCTCTGGGGCCAACGTCCTGACTTTC. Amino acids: CASNHGSSRSGANVLTF.

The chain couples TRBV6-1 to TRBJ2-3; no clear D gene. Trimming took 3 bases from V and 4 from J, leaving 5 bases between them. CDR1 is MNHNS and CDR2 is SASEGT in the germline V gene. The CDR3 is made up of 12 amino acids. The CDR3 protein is CASSDWADTQYF. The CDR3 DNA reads TGTGCCAGCAGTGATTGGGCAGATACGCAGTATTTT.

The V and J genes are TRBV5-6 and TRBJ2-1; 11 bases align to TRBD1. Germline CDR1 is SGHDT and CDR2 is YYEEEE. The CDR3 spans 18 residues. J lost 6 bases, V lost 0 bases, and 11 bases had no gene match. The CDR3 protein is CASSLAVFGTGGRNEQFF. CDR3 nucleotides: TGTGCCAGCAGCTTGGCGGTATTTGGGACAGGGGGTCGCAATGAGCAGTTCTTC.

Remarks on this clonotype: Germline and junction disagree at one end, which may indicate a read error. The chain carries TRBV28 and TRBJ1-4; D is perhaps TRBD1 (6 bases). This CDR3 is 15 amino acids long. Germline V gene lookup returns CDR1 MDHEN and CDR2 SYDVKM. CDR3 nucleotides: TGTGCCAACAGTTTTCCACAGGGTCGGGGTGAAAAACTGTTTTTT. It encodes CANSFPQGRGEKLFF. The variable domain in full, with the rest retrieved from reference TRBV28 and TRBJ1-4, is DVKVTQSSRYLVKRTGEKVFLECVQDMDHENMFWYRQDPGLGLRLIYFSYDVKMKEKGDIPEGYSVSREKKERFSLILESASTNQTSMYLCANSFPQGRGEKLFFGSGTQLSVL.

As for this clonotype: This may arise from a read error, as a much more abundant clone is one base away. The CDR3 loop is CASSPTRGVLREQFF. Here the CDR3 DNA reads TGTGCCAGCAGTCCCACTAGGGGGGTGCTTAGGGAGCAGTTCTTC. The chain has TRBV6-6 and TRBJ2-1; D is tentatively TRBD1 or TRBD2 (6 bases each). Trimming took off 5 bases at V and 10 bases at J, with 21 bases between the two ends. The CDR3 is 15 residues long. Germline V gene data show CDR1 as MNHNY and CDR2 as SVGAGI (reference sequence).

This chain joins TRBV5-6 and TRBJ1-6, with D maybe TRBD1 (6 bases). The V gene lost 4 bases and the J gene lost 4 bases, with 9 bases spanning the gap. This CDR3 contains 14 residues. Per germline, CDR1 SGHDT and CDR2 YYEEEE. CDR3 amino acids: CASSPDRYNSPLHF. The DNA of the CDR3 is TGTGCCAGCAGCCCGGACAGATATAATTCACCCCTCCACTTT.

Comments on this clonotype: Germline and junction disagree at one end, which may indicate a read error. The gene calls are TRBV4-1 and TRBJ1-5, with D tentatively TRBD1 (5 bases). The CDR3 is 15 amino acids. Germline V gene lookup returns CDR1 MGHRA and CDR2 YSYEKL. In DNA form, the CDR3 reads TGCGTCAGCAGCCTAGTGTCAGGGAGCAATCAGCCCCAGCATTTT. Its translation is CVSSLVSGSNQPQHF.

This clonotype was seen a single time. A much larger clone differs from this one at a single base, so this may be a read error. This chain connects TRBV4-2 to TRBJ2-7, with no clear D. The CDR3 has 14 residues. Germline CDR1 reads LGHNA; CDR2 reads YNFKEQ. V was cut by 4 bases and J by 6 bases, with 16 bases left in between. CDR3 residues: CASSPLPRQGEQYF. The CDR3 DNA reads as TGTGCCAGCAGCCCCCTTCCGCGGCAAGGCGAGCAGTACTTC.

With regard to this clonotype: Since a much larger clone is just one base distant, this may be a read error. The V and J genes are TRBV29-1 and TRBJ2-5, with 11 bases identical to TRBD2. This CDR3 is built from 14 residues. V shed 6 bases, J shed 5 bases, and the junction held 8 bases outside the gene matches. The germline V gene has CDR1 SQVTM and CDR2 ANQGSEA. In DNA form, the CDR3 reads TGCAGCGTCGGTCGACTAGCGGGATCTGAGACCCAGTACTTC. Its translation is CSVGRLAGSETQYF.

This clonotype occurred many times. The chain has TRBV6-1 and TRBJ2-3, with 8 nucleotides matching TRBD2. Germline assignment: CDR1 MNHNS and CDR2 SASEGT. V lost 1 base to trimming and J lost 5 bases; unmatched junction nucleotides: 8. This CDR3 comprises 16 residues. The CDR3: CASSEEEDGREDTQYF. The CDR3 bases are TGTGCCAGCAGTGAAGAGGAGGACGGGAGGGAAGATACGCAGTATTTT.

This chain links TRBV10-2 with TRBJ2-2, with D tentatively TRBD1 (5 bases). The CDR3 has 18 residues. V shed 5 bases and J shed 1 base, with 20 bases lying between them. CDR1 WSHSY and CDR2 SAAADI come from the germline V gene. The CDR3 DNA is TGCGCCAGCAGTCCCATGCCAGGGTGCTGGAGGAACACCGGGGAGCTGTTTTTT. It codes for CASSPMPGCWRNTGELFF.

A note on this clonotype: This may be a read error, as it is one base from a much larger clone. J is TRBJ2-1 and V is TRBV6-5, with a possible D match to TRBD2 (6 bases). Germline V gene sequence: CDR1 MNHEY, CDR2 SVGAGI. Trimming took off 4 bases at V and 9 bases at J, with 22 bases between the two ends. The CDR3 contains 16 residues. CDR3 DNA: TGTGCCAGCAGTTCCCAAAGCGGGTGTGGGGAAGGTGAGCAGTTCTTC. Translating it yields CASSSQSGCGEGEQFF.

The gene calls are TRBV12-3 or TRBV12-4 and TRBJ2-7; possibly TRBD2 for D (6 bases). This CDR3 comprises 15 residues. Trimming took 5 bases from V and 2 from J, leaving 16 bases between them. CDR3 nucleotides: TGTGCCAGCAGTCTAGGGAGGCGGGGACCCTACGAGCAGTACTTC. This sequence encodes CASSLGRRGPYEQYF.

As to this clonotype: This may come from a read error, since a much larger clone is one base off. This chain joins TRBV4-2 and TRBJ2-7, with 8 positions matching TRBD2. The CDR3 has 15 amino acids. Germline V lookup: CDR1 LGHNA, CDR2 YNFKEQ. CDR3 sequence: CASGQGLAGSYEQYF. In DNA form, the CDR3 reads TGTGCCAGCGGCCAAGGCCTAGCGGGCTCCTACGAGCAGTACTTC.

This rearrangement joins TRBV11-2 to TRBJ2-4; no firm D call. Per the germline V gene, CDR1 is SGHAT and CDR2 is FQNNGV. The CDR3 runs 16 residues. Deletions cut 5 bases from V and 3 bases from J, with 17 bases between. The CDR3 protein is CASSITLVGVKNIQYF. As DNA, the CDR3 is TGTGCCAGCAGCATAACGCTAGTTGGTGTCAAAAACATTCAGTACTTC.

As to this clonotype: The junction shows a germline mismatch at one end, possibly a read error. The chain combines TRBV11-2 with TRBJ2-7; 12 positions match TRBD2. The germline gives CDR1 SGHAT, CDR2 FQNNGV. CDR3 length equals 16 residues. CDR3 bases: TGTGCCAGCAGCACCGGGACTAGCGGGCCCACCTACAAGCACTACTTC. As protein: CASSTGTSGPTYKHYF.

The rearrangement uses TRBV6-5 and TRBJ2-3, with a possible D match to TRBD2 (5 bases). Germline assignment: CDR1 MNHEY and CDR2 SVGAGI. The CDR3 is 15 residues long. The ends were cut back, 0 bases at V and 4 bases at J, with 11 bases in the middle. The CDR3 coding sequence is TGTGCCAGCAGTTACTCCGGGATACTCGCAGATACGCAGTATTTT. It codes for CASSYSGILADTQYF.

The CDR3 here is CASSNDPWNIQYF. DNA for the CDR3: TGTGCCAGTAGCAACGATCCGTGGAACATTCAGTACTTC. V is TRBV5-6 and J is TRBJ2-4, with D uncertain. V gave up 8 bases and J gave up 7 bases, with 16 bases separating them. The CDR3 is 13 amino acids. The germline gives CDR1 SGHDT, CDR2 YYEEEE.

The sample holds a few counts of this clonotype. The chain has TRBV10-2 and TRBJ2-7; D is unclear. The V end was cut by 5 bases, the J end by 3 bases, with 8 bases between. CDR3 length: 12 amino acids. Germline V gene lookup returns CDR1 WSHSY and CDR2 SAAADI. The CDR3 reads CASSMTYYEQYF. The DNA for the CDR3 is TGCGCCAGCAGTATGACATACTACGAGCAGTACTTC.